This TCR beta chain was identified in a study of shared clonotypes between healthy human individuals. Only in-frame clones appear in the TCRdb table, and some are missing; sequencing was by immunoSEQ multiplex PCR. The repertoire holds about 730,000 clones, with around 70% as singletons. Germline V lookup: CDR1 MGHRA, CDR2 YSYEKL. Germline trimming cut 7 bases from V and 2 bases from J; bases unmatched to any gene: 11. The CDR3 spans 17 residues. This clone was found a few times. The receptor comes from a woman aged 25-40 years in good health. The sequencing input was memory CD4+ T cells sorted from blood. Subset indicated: CD45RA-negative fraction. V usage is TRBV4-1 and J usage is TRBJ1-3, with TRBD1 matching 10 bases. CDR3 protein: CASTVDRGRSTGNTIYF. Here the CDR3 DNA reads TGCGCCAGCACAGTGGACAGGGGGAGAAGCACTGGAAACACCATATATTTT.